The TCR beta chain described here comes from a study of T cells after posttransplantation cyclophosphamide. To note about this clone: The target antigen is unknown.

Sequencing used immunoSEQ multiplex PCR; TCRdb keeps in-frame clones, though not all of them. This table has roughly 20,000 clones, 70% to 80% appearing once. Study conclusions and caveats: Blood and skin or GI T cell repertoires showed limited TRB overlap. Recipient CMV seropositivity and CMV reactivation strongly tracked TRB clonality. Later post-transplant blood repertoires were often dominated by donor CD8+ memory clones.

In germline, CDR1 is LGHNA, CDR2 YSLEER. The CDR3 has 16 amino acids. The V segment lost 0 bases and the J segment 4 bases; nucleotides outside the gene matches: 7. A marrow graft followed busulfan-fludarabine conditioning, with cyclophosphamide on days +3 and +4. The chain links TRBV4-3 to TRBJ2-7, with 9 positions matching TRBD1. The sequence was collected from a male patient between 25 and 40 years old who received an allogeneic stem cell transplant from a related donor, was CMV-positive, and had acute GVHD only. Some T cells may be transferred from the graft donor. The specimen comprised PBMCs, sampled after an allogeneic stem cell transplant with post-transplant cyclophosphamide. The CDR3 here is CASSQDPGQGWYEQYF. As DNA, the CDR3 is TGCGCCAGCAGCCAAGATCCAGGACAGGGGTGGTACGAGCAGTACTTC.